Below are 24 T cell receptor beta chains sequenced from a single sample in a study of T-cell reconstitution after alpha-beta-depleted transplantation in children. Researchers prepared the TCRbeta library using unique molecular identifiers, the study reports. TCRdb redid the calling of the PCR reads with MiXCR, one entry per CDR3 protein. The data contain 200,000 to 250,000 distinct CDR3 sequences, about a quarter of them singletons. Source: PBMCs, taken before TCRalphabeta/CD19-depleted stem cell transplant. Every receptor here comes from a girl aged 2-10 years with Fanconi anemia, due to receive a stem cell transplant.

This clonotype was seen many times. This chain uses TRBV7-2 with TRBJ2-7; TRBD2 aligns across 8 bases. With V trimmed by 4 bases and J by 0 bases, 2 bases remained unmatched. The CDR3 spans 14 residues. Germline lookup yields CDR1 SGHTA and CDR2 FQGNSA. The chain's CDR3 is CASSYTSGSYEQYF. The DNA for the CDR3 is TGTGCCAGCAGCTACACTAGCGGCTCCTACGAGCAGTACTTC.

The chain joins TRBV6-5 to TRBJ2-1; 10 bases map to TRBD2. CDR1 is MNHEY, CDR2 SVGAGI, per germline. The CDR3 extends over 15 amino acids. Trimming removed 2 bases from V and 8 bases from J; junction bases left unmatched: 6. The CDR3 sequence: CASSYAASGRYEQFF. The DNA for the CDR3 is TGTGCCAGCAGTTACGCCGCTAGCGGGAGATATGAGCAGTTCTTC.

This clonotype was seen many times. The J gene is TRBJ2-7, the V gene TRBV1; the DNA was not used to check the table's D call, TRBD1. TRBV1 is assigned pseudogene status. This CDR3 has 18 residues. In DNA form, the CDR3 reads TGCACCAGCAGCCACTTAAATTGGCCGGGACAGTCGACCTACGAGCAGTACTTC. This gives the protein CTSSHLNWPGQSTYEQYF.

V gene TRBV28 combines with J gene TRBJ2-3; possibly TRBD2 for D (5 bases). Trimming took off 2 bases at V and 6 bases at J, with 12 bases between the two ends. The CDR3 covers 14 residues. The germline V gene encodes CDR1 MDHEN and CDR2 SYDVKM. CDR3 loop: CASSLAGEADTQYF. DNA of the CDR3: TGTGCCAGCAGTTTAGCGGGCGAGGCGGATACGCAGTATTTT.

The rearrangement links TRBV11-2 to TRBJ2-2; 10 bases fit TRBD2. Trimming at V came to 1 base and at J to 0 bases, leaving 11 bases not matched to a gene. Per the germline V gene, CDR1 is SGHAT and CDR2 is FQNNGV. This CDR3 comprises 20 residues. DNA of the CDR3: TGTGCCAGCAGCTTAGGGACGGAGCGGGGGGGCTTCGCGAACACCGGGGAGCTGTTTTTT. It encodes CASSLGTERGGFANTGELFF.

This clonotype was found a few times. The rearrangement joins TRBV3-1 to TRBJ2-7; the D gene is possibly TRBD1 (6 bases). The CDR3 consists of 13 residues. Trimming removed 8 bases at V and 7 bases at J, with 18 bases between. Per germline, CDR1 LGHDT and CDR2 YNNKEL (reference sequence). This CDR3 is CASSTHTQGEQYF. Written as DNA, the CDR3 is TGTGCCAGCTCGACTCACACCCAGGGGGAGCAGTACTTC.

This rearrangement joins TRBV12-3 or TRBV12-4 to TRBJ2-7; 14 bases map to TRBD2. CDR3 length equals 17 residues. V shed 1 base and J 9 bases; nucleotides not matched to a gene: 11. The CDR3 loop is CASSLGAGTSGSGVQYF. Written as DNA, the CDR3 is TGTGCCAGCAGTTTAGGGGCCGGGACTAGCGGGAGCGGGGTGCAGTACTTC.

This clonotype was counted at least ten times. The chain combines TRBV20-1 with TRBJ2-7; TRBD1 aligns across 9 bases. The CDR3 consists of 15 residues. The germline gives CDR1 DFQATT, CDR2 SNEGSKA (reference sequence). V shed 3 bases and J 2 bases; nucleotides not matched to a gene: 8. This CDR3 reads CSASSPTGGPYEQYF. The CDR3 DNA reads as TGCAGTGCTAGTTCGCCGACAGGGGGGCCCTACGAGCAGTACTTC.

This clonotype was counted only a few times. The junction departs from the called germline gene at one end, perhaps through a read error. V is TRBV7-2 and J is TRBJ2-7; unclear D gene. This CDR3 region has 13 residues. The germline CDR1 and CDR2 sequences are SGHTA and FQGNSA. Here the CDR3 reads CASSLVLAAPPAF. The DNA of the CDR3 is TGTGCCAGCAGCTTAGTCCTTGCGGCTCCTCCAGCCTTC.

The chain has TRBV28 and TRBJ2-1; D not certain. The CDR3 is made up of 16 amino acids. Germline CDR1 MDHEN, CDR2 SYDVKM. V lost 4 bases to trimming and J lost 0 bases, with 13 bases between them. The CDR3 DNA reads as TGTGCCAGCAGTTCACGTCTTATAGTCTCCTACAATGAGCAGTTCTTC. Amino acids: CASSSRLIVSYNEQFF.

The table lists this clonotype with a few counts. The chain combines TRBV5-1 with TRBJ1-1; D might be TRBD1 (6 bases). CDR3 length equals 13 residues. The V gene's germline CDR1 is SGHRS and CDR2 YFSETQ. V gave up 3 bases and J gave up 5 bases, with 11 bases separating them. The CDR3 spells CASSSTGITEAFF. In DNA form, the CDR3 reads TGCGCCAGCAGCTCAACAGGGATAACTGAAGCTTTCTTT.

This chain connects TRBV7-2 to TRBJ2-1, with 10 bases that match TRBD2. In germline, CDR1 is SGHTA, CDR2 FQGNSA. The V and J ends lost 1 base and 16 bases, in that order; junction bases with no gene match: 7. This CDR3 is built from 13 residues. CDR3 bases: TGTGCCAGCAGCTTAGTTCGGCTAGCGGGAGAATTCTTC. Its protein is CASSLVRLAGEFF.

This clonotype was found many times. The junction departs from germline at one end; a sequencing error may be responsible. This sequence joins TRBV5-1 and TRBJ2-7; D is ambiguous. The CDR3 has 13 amino acids. Germline-derived CDR1 and CDR2 are SGHRS and YFSETQ. CDR3 sequence: CASSFRSSYEQYF. The CDR3, as DNA: TGTGCCAGCAGCTTTAGGAGCTCCTACGAGCAGTACTTC.

This clonotype showed up many times. This chain links TRBV24-1 with TRBJ1-5; D not resolved. Germline assignment: CDR1 KGHDR and CDR2 SFDVKD. This CDR3 comprises 12 residues. Trimming shortened V by 4 bases and J by 9 bases, and 9 bases separated the two germline ends. This CDR3 is CATSDSLLPQHF. The CDR3 DNA reads TGTGCCACCAGTGACTCCCTTCTGCCCCAGCATTTT.

The sample holds a few counts of this clonotype. The chain is built from TRBV28 and TRBJ1-5; D might be TRBD1 (5 bases). Germline values: CDR1 MDHEN, CDR2 SYDVKM. CDR3 size: 14 residues. V lost 5 bases and J 3 bases, leaving 11 bases between the germline ends. The CDR3 DNA follows: TGTGCCAGCAGTCGACAGCCCTCCAATCAGCCCCAGCATTTT. It specifies CASSRQPSNQPQHF. Drawing the rest from reference TRBV28 and TRBJ1-5, the complete variable domain is DVKVTQSSRYLVKRTGEKVFLECVQDMDHENMFWYRQDPGLGLRLIYFSYDVKMKEKGDIPEGYSVSREKKERFSLILESASTNQTSMYLCASSRQPSNQPQHFGDGTRLSIL.

Notes on this clonotype: One end of the junction varies from germline; a read error may be responsible. The J gene is TRBJ2-5, the V gene TRBV7-2; 7 bases match TRBD2. Germline V gene sequence: CDR1 SGHTA, CDR2 FQGNSA. This CDR3 region has 16 residues. CDR3 in DNA: TGTGCCAGCAACTTAGTCCCTATGAGCGGGGCCCTGACCCAGTACTTC. Protein sequence: CASNLVPMSGALTQYF.

This clonotype appeared many times. J is TRBJ2-7 and V is TRBV20-1; D unclear. Trimming took off 6 bases at V and 2 bases at J, with 14 bases between the two ends. Germline CDR1 and CDR2: DFQATT and SNEGSKA (reference sequence). The CDR3 is made up of 13 amino acids. CDR3: CSAEENPPYEQYF. The CDR3 bases are TGCAGTGCCGAAGAGAATCCTCCCTACGAGCAGTACTTC.

This clonotype was counted between two and nine times. The J gene is TRBJ2-2, the V gene TRBV28, with D hard to call. Trimming left V 8 bases short and J 7 bases short, with 14 bases between. Germline V gene sequence: CDR1 MDHEN, CDR2 SYDVKM. CDR3 size: 13 residues. The CDR3 DNA sequence: TGTGCCAGCCTTAATAGGGTTGGCGGGGAGCTGTTTTTT. It translates to CASLNRVGGELFF. Variable domain in full (rest from reference TRBV28 and TRBJ2-2): DVKVTQSSRYLVKRTGEKVFLECVQDMDHENMFWYRQDPGLGLRLIYFSYDVKMKEKGDIPEGYSVSREKKERFSLILESASTNQTSMYLCASLNRVGGELFFGEGSRLTVL.

Only a few counts were recorded for this clonotype. The CDR3 here is CSVEARLSYNEQFF. In DNA form, the CDR3 reads TGCAGCGTTGAGGCGCGACTCTCCTACAATGAGCAGTTCTTC. The V gene is TRBV29-1, the J gene TRBJ2-1; D not resolved. This CDR3 is 14 amino acids long. The V end was cut by 3 bases, the J end by 0 bases, with 9 bases between. Germline values: CDR1 SQVTM, CDR2 ANQGSEA.

This clonotype was recorded many times. CDR3 DNA sequence: TGTGCCATCAGTGAAGGGTTCCCCTACGAGCAGTACTTC. Translating it yields CAISEGFPYEQYF. This chain connects TRBV10-3 to TRBJ2-7; D ambiguous. The CDR3 has 13 residues. Per germline, CDR1 ENHRY and CDR2 SYGVKD. V lost 3 bases to trimming and J lost 2 bases, with 8 bases between them.

This rearrangement joins TRBV3-1 to TRBJ2-5; 8 nucleotides agree with TRBD2. Germline V gene sequence: CDR1 LGHDT, CDR2 YNNKEL (reference sequence). The CDR3 covers 16 residues. With 0 bases clipped from V and 7 bases from J, the junction kept 10 bases outside the gene matches. CDR3 loop: CASSQDLRGGRGTQYF. In nucleotides, the CDR3 is TGTGCCAGCAGCCAAGATCTTCGGGGGGGCCGGGGGACCCAGTACTTC.

The chain links TRBV7-2 to TRBJ2-1, with TRBD2 matching over 8 bases. The CDR3 loop spans 16 amino acids. J was trimmed by 8 bases and V by 1 base; bases with no gene match: 10. Germline V gene lookup returns CDR1 SGHTA and CDR2 FQGNSA. In DNA form, the CDR3 reads TGTGCCAGCAGCTTAGTCAAGGGAACCGGGGGGGATGAGCAGTTCTTC. Protein sequence: CASSLVKGTGGDEQFF. The whole variable domain, filled in from reference TRBV7-2 and TRBJ2-1, reads GAGVSQSPSNKVTEKGKDVELRCDPISGHTALYWYRQSLGQGLEFLIYFQGNSAPDKSGLPSDRFSAERTGGSVSTLTIQRTQQEDSAVYLCASSLVKGTGGDEQFFGPGTRLTVL.

This clonotype was seen ten or more times. The V call is TRBV29-1, the J call TRBJ2-7; a possible D gene is TRBD1 (6 bases). The CDR3 has 16 amino acids. Germline CDR1 and CDR2: SQVTM and ANQGSEA. The V and J ends lost 5 bases and 1 base respectively, with 21 bases between them. The CDR3 here is CSVTDRFGLWSYEQYF. The CDR3 DNA sequence: TGCAGCGTTACCGACAGGTTCGGATTGTGGTCCTACGAGCAGTACTTC.

The chain uses TRBV29-1 and TRBJ2-3, with D maybe TRBD1 (5 bases). The germline V gene has CDR1 SQVTM and CDR2 ANQGSEA. V was cut by 5 bases and J by 2 bases, with 11 bases left in between. This CDR3 comprises 13 residues. The CDR3, as DNA: TGCAGCGTTTTGACAGACAACACAGATACGCAGTATTTT. Its translation: CSVLTDNTDTQYF.